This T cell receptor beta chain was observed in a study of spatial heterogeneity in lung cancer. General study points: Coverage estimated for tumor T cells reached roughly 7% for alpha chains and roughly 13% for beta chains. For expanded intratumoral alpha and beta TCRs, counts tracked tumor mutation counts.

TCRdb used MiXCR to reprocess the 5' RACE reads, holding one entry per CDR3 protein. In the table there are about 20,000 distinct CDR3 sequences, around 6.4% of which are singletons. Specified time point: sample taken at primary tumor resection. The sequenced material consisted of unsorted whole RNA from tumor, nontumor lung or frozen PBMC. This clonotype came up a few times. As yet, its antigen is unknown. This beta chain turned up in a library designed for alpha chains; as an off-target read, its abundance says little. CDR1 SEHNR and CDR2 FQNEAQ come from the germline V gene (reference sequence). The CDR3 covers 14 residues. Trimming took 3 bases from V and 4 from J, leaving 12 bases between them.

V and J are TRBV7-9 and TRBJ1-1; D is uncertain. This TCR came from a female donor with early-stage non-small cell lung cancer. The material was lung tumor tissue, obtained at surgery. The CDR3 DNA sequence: TGTGCCAGCAGCTTCCCGTCCGCGGGCACTGAAGCTTTCTTT. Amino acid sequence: CASSFPSAGTEAFF.